These 18 T cell receptor beta chains came from one sample sequenced in a study of blood T cell repertoires in COVID-19 (dated by TCRdb to the early 2020s). The library was made by the immunoSEQ multiplex PCR assay. What TCRdb holds here is the immuneACCESS table cut down to in-frame rearrangements. Part of the clones is not present; checked against another copy, under half of the missing clones reflect an unresolved V gene, and the others are unexplained. The sample profile shows approximately 270,000 clones; approximately 90% of them were found once. Together, the top ten hold roughly 4% of the sample. The sample was PBMCs or T cells enriched from blood (not recorded which). Every receptor here comes from a woman aged 25 to 39 with acute COVID-19.

This chain joins TRBV27 and TRBJ1-5; 7 positions match TRBD1. Germline V lookup: CDR1 MNHEY, CDR2 SMNVEV (reference sequence). The CDR3 totals 13 residues. J gave up 5 bases and V 5 bases, and 3 bases lay outside the gene matches. CDR3 region: CASSLTGYQPQHF. The CDR3 nucleotides read TGTGCCAGCAGTCTGACAGGGTATCAGCCCCAGCATTTT.

The V and J genes are TRBV9 and TRBJ2-7; TRBD1 matches at 11 bases. CDR1 SGDLS and CDR2 YYNGEE come from the germline V gene. The CDR3 covers 14 residues. After removal of 3 bases from V and 3 bases from J, the junction contained 2 bases not matched to a gene. The chain's CDR3 is CASSAGQGDYEQYF. The CDR3 nucleotides are TGTGCCAGCAGCGCGGGACAGGGGGACTACGAGCAGTACTTC.

This clone was observed a single time. The chain combines TRBV7-9 with TRBJ1-5, with D maybe TRBD1 (6 bases). From germline, CDR1 is SEHNR and CDR2 FQNEAQ (reference sequence). Trimming pared 5 bases from V and 4 bases from J, leaving 12 bases between. The CDR3 totals 14 residues. DNA for the CDR3: TGTGCCAGCAGCCTCCAGGGGACGAATCAGCCCCAGCATTTT. It codes for CASSLQGTNQPQHF.

The rearrangement uses TRBV27 and TRBJ2-7, with unresolved D. The CDR3 has 13 residues. The germline V gene encodes CDR1 MNHEY and CDR2 SMNVEV (reference sequence). The germline V and J ends were trimmed by 6 bases and 2 bases, with 11 bases remaining between them. CDR3: CASSPTRAYEQYF. The CDR3 bases are TGTGCCAGCAGCCCTACACGGGCCTACGAGCAGTACTTC.

This rearrangement joins TRBV5-4 to TRBJ1-4, with a tentative D call TRBD1 (6 bases). The CDR3 is 16 amino acids. CDR1 is SGHNT and CDR2 is YYREEE in the germline V gene (reference sequence). Between the trimmed V and J ends, which lost 0 bases and 7 bases, there was a span of 16 bases. The CDR3 is CASSLASWGGGEKLFF. DNA for the CDR3: TGTGCCAGCAGCTTGGCGTCATGGGGGGGCGGTGAAAAACTGTTTTTT. Filled out from reference TRBV5-4 and TRBJ1-4, the complete variable domain reads ETGVTQSPTHLIKTRGQQVTLRCSSQSGHNTVSWYQQALGQGPQFIFQYYREEENGRGNFPPRFSGLQFPNYSSELNVNALELDDSALYLCASSLASWGGGEKLFFGSGTQLSVL.

DNA for the CDR3: TGTGCCAGTAAATGGGGAGCTAACACCGGGGAGCTGTTTTTT. Its translation: CASKWGANTGELFF. The chain is built from TRBV19 and TRBJ2-2; TRBD2 might be the D (5 bases). The CDR3 totals 14 residues. Trimming stripped 7 bases from V and 2 bases from J, with 11 bases between. The germline V gene has CDR1 LNHDA and CDR2 SQIVND (reference sequence).

V usage is TRBV24-1 and J usage is TRBJ2-3; TRBD1 matches at 7 bases. The V gene end was trimmed by 9 bases and the J gene end by 4 bases; junction bases not matched to a gene: 6. From germline, CDR1 is KGHDR and CDR2 SFDVKD. This CDR3 spans 13 amino acids. As DNA, the CDR3 is TGTGCCACCGAAGGGGGCCTGGCAGATACGCAGTATTTT. Amino acids: CATEGGLADTQYF.

This chain links TRBV28 with TRBJ2-1; 10 positions match TRBD1. Looked up from germline, CDR1 is MDHEN and CDR2 is SYDVKM. The length of the CDR3 is 20 residues. J lost 6 bases, V lost 1 base, and 18 bases had no gene match. CDR3 amino acids: CASSLSFEKWTGGFGNEQFF. As DNA, the CDR3 is TGTGCCAGCAGTTTATCGTTTGAGAAGTGGACAGGGGGGTTCGGCAATGAGCAGTTCTTC.

This chain joins TRBV27 and TRBJ2-3, with TRBD2 matching over 9 bases. J lost 1 base, V lost 5 bases, and 4 bases had no gene match. This CDR3 region has 15 residues. Germline values: CDR1 MNHEY, CDR2 SMNVEV (reference sequence). CDR3 nucleotide sequence: TGTGCCAGCAGTCACACTAGCGGGCGCACAGATACGCAGTATTTT. Protein: CASSHTSGRTDTQYF.

This clone occurred once. The V and J genes are TRBV18 and TRBJ1-1, with TRBD1 matching 7 bases. CDR1 is KGHSH, CDR2 LQKENI, per germline. The CDR3 has 15 amino acids. V gave up 0 bases and J gave up 4 bases; unmatched junction bases: 5. For the CDR3, the DNA is TGTGCCAGCTCACCACCAGGGGGCTGGGGCACTGAAGCTTTCTTT. This sequence encodes CASSPPGGWGTEAFF.

This clone was seen once. The genes are TRBV6-1 and TRBJ1-4, with a possible D match to TRBD1 (5 bases). V lost 2 bases, J lost 8 bases, and 12 bases lay in between. Germline V gene data show CDR1 as MNHNS and CDR2 as SASEGT. The CDR3 is 14 residues long. CDR3 coding DNA: TGTGCCAGCAGTGAATCAGGGTCCGACGAAAAACTGTTTTTT. It translates to CASSESGSDEKLFF.

V gene TRBV19 combines with J gene TRBJ1-4; no clear D gene. This CDR3 contains 14 residues. Germline-derived CDR1 and CDR2 are LNHDA and SQIVND (reference sequence). Trimming shortened V by 6 bases and J by 0 bases, and 8 bases separated the two germline ends. Here the CDR3 DNA reads TGTGCCAGTAGGATCAGTGCAACTAATGAAAAACTGTTTTTT. This encodes CASRISATNEKLFF.

This clone was detected only once. The chain employs TRBV7-9 and TRBJ2-1; 8 bases agree with TRBD1. Per germline, CDR1 SEHNR and CDR2 FQNEAQ (reference sequence). With 5 bases clipped from V and 9 bases from J, the junction kept 9 bases outside the gene matches. This CDR3 comprises 14 residues. The CDR3 spells CASSPGQAWGEQFF. Written as DNA, the CDR3 is TGTGCCAGCAGCCCGGGACAGGCCTGGGGTGAGCAGTTCTTC. The variable domain in full, with the rest retrieved from reference TRBV7-9 and TRBJ2-1, is DTGVSQNPRHKITKRGQNVTFRCDPISEHNRLYWYRQTLGQGPEFLTYFQNEAQLEKSRLLSDRFSAERPKGSFSTLEIQRTEQGDSAMYLCASSPGQAWGEQFFGPGTRLTVL.

The rearrangement uses TRBV30 and TRBJ2-4, with a tentative D call TRBD1 (8 bases). CDR3 length: 14 amino acids. Germline V CDR1 and CDR2: GTSNPN, SVGIG (reference sequence). V was trimmed by 3 bases and J by 4 bases, leaving 13 bases between them. CDR3 in amino acids: CAWSRGRGKNIQYF. In DNA, the CDR3 is TGTGCCTGGAGCAGGGGGCGGGGGAAAAACATTCAGTACTTC.

This chain links TRBV7-2 with TRBJ2-1; 10 bases agree with TRBD2. J lost 9 bases, V lost 4 bases, and 3 bases had no gene match. The CDR3 contains 13 residues. Per germline, CDR1 SGHTA and CDR2 FQGNSA. The CDR3 protein is CASSSGTSAEQFF. The CDR3 region has the DNA TGTGCCAGCAGCTCCGGGACTAGCGCTGAGCAGTTCTTC.

This clone was observed a single time. The J gene is TRBJ2-2, the V gene TRBV4-3; 11 bases match TRBD2. Germline CDR1 is LGHNA and CDR2 is YSLEER. The CDR3 is 19 residues long. V trimming: 3 bases; J trimming: 0 bases; junction bases outside the gene matches: 9. This chain's CDR3 is CASSHQAPGLAANTGELFF. The CDR3 bases are TGCGCCAGCAGCCACCAAGCTCCGGGACTAGCGGCGAACACCGGGGAGCTGTTTTTT.

This chain joins TRBV7-6 and TRBJ2-7, with 10 bases identical to TRBD1. The germline V gene has CDR1 SGHVS and CDR2 FNYEAQ. CDR3 length: 15 amino acids. The V segment lost 1 base and the J segment 6 bases; nucleotides outside the gene matches: 6. The chain's CDR3 is CASSLGTGGIFEQYF. Written as DNA, the CDR3 is TGTGCCAGCAGCTTAGGGACAGGGGGTATCTTCGAGCAGTACTTC.

CDR3 sequence reads: CASSYSSDEQYF. The CDR3 DNA sequence: TGTGCCAGCAGTTACTCCTCGGACGAGCAGTACTTC. This chain connects TRBV6-2 or TRBV6-3 to TRBJ2-7; D gene unclear. This CDR3 region has 12 residues. Germline V gives CDR1 MNHEY, CDR2 SVGEGT. Between the trimmed V and J ends, which lost 0 bases and 5 bases, there was a span of 5 bases.